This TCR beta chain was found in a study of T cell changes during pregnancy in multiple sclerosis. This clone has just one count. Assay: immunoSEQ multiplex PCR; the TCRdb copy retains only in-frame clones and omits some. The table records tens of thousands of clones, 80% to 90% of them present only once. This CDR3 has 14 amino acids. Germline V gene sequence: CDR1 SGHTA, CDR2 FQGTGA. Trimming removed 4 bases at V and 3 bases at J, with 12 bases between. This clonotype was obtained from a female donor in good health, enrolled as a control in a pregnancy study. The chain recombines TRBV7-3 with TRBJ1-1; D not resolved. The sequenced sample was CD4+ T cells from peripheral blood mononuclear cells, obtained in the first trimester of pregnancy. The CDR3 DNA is TGTGCCAGCAGCTCCACGGGGAGCTACACTGAAGCTTTCTTT. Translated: CASSSTGSYTEAFF.